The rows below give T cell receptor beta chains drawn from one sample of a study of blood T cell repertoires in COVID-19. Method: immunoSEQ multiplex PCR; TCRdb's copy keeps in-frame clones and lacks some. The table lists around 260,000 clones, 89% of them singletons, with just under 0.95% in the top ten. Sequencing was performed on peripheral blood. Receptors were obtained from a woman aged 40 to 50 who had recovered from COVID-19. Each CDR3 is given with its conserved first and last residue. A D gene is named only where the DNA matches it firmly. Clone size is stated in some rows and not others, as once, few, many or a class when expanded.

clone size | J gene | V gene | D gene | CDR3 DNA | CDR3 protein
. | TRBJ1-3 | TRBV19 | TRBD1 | TGTGCCAGTAGTATAGGAGAGACAGGGCTAGGAAACACCATATATTTT | CASSIGETGLGNTIYF
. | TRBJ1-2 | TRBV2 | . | TGTGCCAGCAGTCTGTCCGGGGATGGAGGCTACACCTTC | CASSLSGDGGYTF
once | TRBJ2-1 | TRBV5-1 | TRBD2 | TGCGCCAGCAGCCCGGGGACTAGCGGGAGCGGCCACAATGAGCAGTTCTTC | CASSPGTSGSGHNEQFF
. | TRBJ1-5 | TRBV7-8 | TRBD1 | TGTGCCAGCAGCTTAGCGCAGGGGACAGAGCAGCCCCAGCATTTT | CASSLAQGTEQPQHF
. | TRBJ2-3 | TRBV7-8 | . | TGTGCCAGCAGCTTAGTAGCGCCGCACACAGATACGCAGTATTTT | CASSLVAPHTDTQYF
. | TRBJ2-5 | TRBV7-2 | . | TGTGCCAGCAGGAAGGGACTGAATGAAGAGACCCAGTACTTC | CASRKGLNEETQYF
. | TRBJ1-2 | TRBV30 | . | TGTGCCTGGGATTCGGGAGGTGTCGGCGGCTACACCTTC | CAWDSGGVGGYTF
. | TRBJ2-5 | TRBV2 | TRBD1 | TGTGCCAGGGGACAGTTCGGAGAGACCCAGTACTTC | CARGQFGETQYF
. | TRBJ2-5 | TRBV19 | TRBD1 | TGTGCCAGTAGTATAGACCTCCGGGACAGGGCCATTAAGACCCAGTACTTC | CASSIDLRDRAIKTQYF
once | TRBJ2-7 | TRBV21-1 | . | TGTGCCAGCAGCAAACCTCCGGACAGGGGGCCCCCGCCCTACGAGCAGTACTTC | CASSKPPDRGPPPYEQYF
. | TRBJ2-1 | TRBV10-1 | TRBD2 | TGCGCCAGCAGTGATCTAGCGGGGCGTTTGGATGAGCAGTTCTTC | CASSDLAGRLDEQFF
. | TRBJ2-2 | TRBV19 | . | TGTGCCAGTAGTATAGGGGCAGGGTGGAACACCGGGGAGCTGTTTTTT | CASSIGAGWNTGELFF
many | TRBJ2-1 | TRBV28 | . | TGTGCCAGCCCCCACGGGGGCAATGAGCAGTTCTTC | CASPHGGNEQFF
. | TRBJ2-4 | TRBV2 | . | TGTGCCAGCAGCAAAGGCGGGGTAGCCAAAAACATTCAGTACTTC | CASSKGGVAKNIQYF
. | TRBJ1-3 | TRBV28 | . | TGTGCCAGCAGGGGAGCTTTCACTGGAAACACCATATATTTT | CASRGAFTGNTIYF
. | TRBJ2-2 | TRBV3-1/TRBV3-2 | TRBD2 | TGTGCCAGCAGCCCCAGACTAGCGGGGAGGACCGGGGAGCTGTTTTTT | CASSPRLAGRTGELFF
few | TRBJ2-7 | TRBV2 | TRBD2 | TGTGCCAGCACGCGGGAGGCATACTACGAGCAGTACTTC | CASTREAYYEQYF
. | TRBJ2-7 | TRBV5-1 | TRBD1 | TGCGCCAGCAGCTTTGGACCCGGGACAGGGCAGGGGCAGTACTTC | CASSFGPGTGQGQYF
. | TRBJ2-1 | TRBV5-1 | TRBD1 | TGCGCCAGCAGGGGACAGGGGGCTTCCTACAATGAGCAGTTCTTC | CASRGQGASYNEQFF
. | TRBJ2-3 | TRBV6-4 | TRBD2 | TGTGCCAGCAGCGCTAGCGGGAGTTGGGCAGATACGCAGTATTTT | CASSASGSWADTQYF
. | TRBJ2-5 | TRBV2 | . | TGTGCCAGCAGTCCCCAGAGGGTCTTTGGAGAGACCCAGTACTTC | CASSPQRVFGETQYF
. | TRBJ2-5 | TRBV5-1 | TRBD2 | TGCGGACCGTTGGCGGGAGAGGAGACCCAGTACTTC | CGPLAGEETQYF
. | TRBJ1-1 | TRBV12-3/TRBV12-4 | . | TGTGCCAGCAGTTTAGCAGTCGGGCAGGGATGTCTCTTT | CASSLAVGQGCLF
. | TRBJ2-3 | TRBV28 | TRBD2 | TGTGCCAGCAGTTTTGCGGGAGTTGTCACAGATACGCAGTATTTT | CASSFAGVVTDTQYF
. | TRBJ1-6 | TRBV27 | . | TGTGCCAGCACGACAGGCGGGAATTCACCCCTCCACTTT | CASTTGGNSPLHF
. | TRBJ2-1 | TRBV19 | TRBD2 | TGTGCCAGCGGAAGCGGGAGGGATACCTACAATGAGCAGTTCTTC | CASGSGRDTYNEQFF
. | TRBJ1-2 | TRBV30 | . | TGTGCCTGGAGTGTTTCCAAGCTAAACTATGGCTACACCTTC | CAWSVSKLNYGYTF
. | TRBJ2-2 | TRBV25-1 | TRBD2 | TGTGCCAGCAGTGAAGCGGGGAGGGATACCGGGGAGCTGTTTTTT | CASSEAGRDTGELFF
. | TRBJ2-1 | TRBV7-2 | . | TGTGCCAGCAGCTTTTCGTGGCGGGCAGGCAGTAATGAGCAGTTCTTC | CASSFSWRAGSNEQFF
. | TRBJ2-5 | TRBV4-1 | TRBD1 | TGCGCCAGCAGCCAAGATTTGCCAGGGGGACAGACCCAGTACTTC | CASSQDLPGGQTQYF
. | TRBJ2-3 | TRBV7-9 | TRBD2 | TGTGCCAGCATACTGGGGACTAGCGGCACAGATACGCAGTATTTT | CASILGTSGTDTQYF
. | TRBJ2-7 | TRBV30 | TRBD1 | TGTGCCTGGAGTGTAATACAGGGGAGCTCCTACGAGCAGTACTTC | CAWSVIQGSSYEQYF
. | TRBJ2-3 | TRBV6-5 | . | TGTGCCAGCAGTCTGGGGGGGACACTCACAGATACGCAGTATTTT | CASSLGGTLTDTQYF